The source of this T cell receptor delta chain is a study of γδ T cells in repeated Plasmodium falciparum infection. Across the study: Donors were malaria-exposed Malian children or age- and gender-matched Australian children. Each infection was followed by sampling at 21 days, plus baseline and some pre-infection draws. General study results and limits: Vdelta2-negative gammadelta repertoires appeared less diverse and less shared in Malian than Australian children. Over time and infection, Vgamma9/Vdelta2+ repertoires remained highly stable and polyclonal.

TCRdb re-called the multiplex PCR reads via CATT. Here the sample spans 45,000 to 70,000 delta-chain clones, over 1.5% being singletons. Germline V gives CDR1 TSWWSYY, CDR2 QGS. The CDR3 consists of 28 residues. With V trimmed by 5 bases and J by 6 bases, 46 bases remained unmatched. Bulk repertoires came from Vgamma9/Vdelta2+ or Vdelta2-negative gammadelta T cells flow-sorted from PBMC. This clone was found a few times. Its antigen is still unknown. TCRdb attributes to this sequence the protein of a much larger clone, which differs from the DNA translation at residue 5; a read error is likely, and the protein displayed is translated from the DNA.

Source material: gamma-delta T cells from blood. The J gene is TRDJ1, the V gene TRDV1; 12 nucleotides match TRDD3. The J gene comes from matching the DNA to germline here; TCRdb lacks it. The sequence was collected from a pool of human donors (malaria-infected and uninfected, not separated). The CDR3 region has the DNA TGTGCTCTTGGGAGCCAACGGACATTACGGGGGCTTACCTATTACTGGGGGATACAAAGAGAGTATACGCATAAACTCATCTTT. This sequence encodes CALGSQRTLRGLTYYWGIQREYTHKLIF.